The 27 T cell receptor beta chains listed next were all sequenced from one sample in a study of shared clonotypes between healthy human individuals. CD8 cells classed as naive were CD45RO-negative and positively selected for CCR7, excluding terminally differentiated effector memory CD45RA+ cells. Assay used: immunoSEQ multiplex PCR; TCRdb lists only in-frame clones, some missing. The repertoire includes roughly 590,000 clones, about 95% of them detected once, and over 0.09% sits in the top ten. The material sequenced was naive CD8+ T cells sorted from blood. The source is a woman between 25 and 40 years old in good health.

The V call is TRBV15, the J call TRBJ2-3; D might be TRBD1 (6 bases). This CDR3 comprises 16 residues. Germline loops: CDR1 LNHNV, CDR2 YYDKDF (reference sequence). V shed 0 bases and J shed 1 base, with 11 bases lying between them. The CDR3 here is CATSRDGAGGTDTQYF. DNA for the CDR3: TGTGCCACCAGCAGAGATGGCGCAGGGGGCACAGATACGCAGTATTTT.

This clone has only one observation. The rearrangement links TRBV27 to TRBJ1-3, with 8 bases lining up with TRBD1. V trimming: 5 bases; J trimming: 0 bases; junction bases outside the gene matches: 6. CDR3 length: 16 amino acids. Germline V gene sequence: CDR1 MNHEY, CDR2 SMNVEV (reference sequence). The CDR3 DNA sequence: TGTGCCAGCAGTCTGACAGGGGCTTACTCTGGAAACACCATATATTTT. Encoded protein: CASSLTGAYSGNTIYF.

The rearrangement links TRBV6-1 to TRBJ2-1; weak D call: TRBD2 (5 bases). Trimming left V 10 bases short and J 6 bases short, with 22 bases between. Germline V gene data show CDR1 as MNHNS and CDR2 as SASEGT. This CDR3 has 15 amino acids. CDR3 bases: TGTGCCACGCCAGCTGGTGAGTGGAGCGGCAATGAGCAGTTCTTC. As protein: CATPAGEWSGNEQFF.

The chain has TRBV5-4 and TRBJ1-1, with 8 bases identical to TRBD1. Trimming at V came to 4 bases and at J to 10 bases, leaving 9 bases not matched to a gene. Germline values: CDR1 SGHNT, CDR2 YYREEE (reference sequence). CDR3 size: 13 residues. The CDR3 DNA reads as TGTGCCAGCAGCCCGGAGACAGGGGAGGCAGCTTTCTTT. It codes for CASSPETGEAAFF.

Details on this clone: Additional DNA sequences in this sample encode the identical CDR3. The chain carries TRBV27 and TRBJ2-7; D is ambiguous. CDR1 is MNHEY, CDR2 SMNVEV, per germline (reference sequence). V lost 0 bases and J lost 3, with 6 bases in between. The CDR3 has 13 residues. The CDR3 nucleotides are TGTGCCAGCAGTTTATCGCCCGACTACGAGCAGTACTTC. Encoded protein: CASSLSPDYEQYF.

The J gene is TRBJ2-3, the V gene TRBV5-1, with 7 bases fitting TRBD2. The CDR3 totals 19 residues. Germline CDR1 is SGHRS and CDR2 is YFSETQ. The V and J ends lost 1 base and 0 bases, in that order; junction bases with no gene match: 14. CDR3 region: CASSLSYLYRDYSTDTQYF. Written as DNA, the CDR3 is TGCGCCAGCAGCTTGTCCTATCTATACCGGGACTACAGCACAGATACGCAGTATTTT.

In DNA, the CDR3 is TGTGCCAGCAGCTTAGAAGTAGCGGGAGACACCGGGGAGCTGTTTTTT. It codes for CASSLEVAGDTGELFF. The rearrangement links TRBV7-8 to TRBJ2-2, with 9 bases that match TRBD2. The V gene end was trimmed by 1 base and the J gene end by 3 bases; junction bases not matched to a gene: 3. Germline V CDR1 and CDR2: SGHVS, FQNEAQ. The CDR3 runs to 16 residues.

The chain links TRBV2 to TRBJ2-1; TRBD2 agrees at 13 bases. The CDR3 is 16 residues long. The V segment lost 8 bases and the J segment 1 base; nucleotides outside the gene matches: 5. Germline V CDR1 and CDR2: SNHLY, FYNNEI. CDR3 in amino acids: CASRPGLAGSYNEQFF. CDR3 nucleotide sequence: TGTGCCAGCCGTCCGGGACTAGCGGGATCCTACAATGAGCAGTTCTTC.

The chain recombines TRBV30 with TRBJ1-2; D is undetermined. This CDR3 region has 13 residues. Germline V gives CDR1 GTSNPN, CDR2 SVGIG (reference sequence). V lost 2 bases and J 4 bases, leaving 11 bases between the germline ends. The CDR3 region is CAWSFRQFYGYTF. The CDR3 DNA reads as TGTGCCTGGAGTTTTAGGCAATTCTATGGCTACACCTTC.

This clone occurred once. The rearrangement uses TRBV5-4 and TRBJ2-7; no reliable D call. The germline CDR1 and CDR2 sequences are SGHNT and YYREEE (reference sequence). V lost 5 bases and J 4 bases, leaving 16 bases between the germline ends. This CDR3 has 14 amino acids. In nucleotides, the CDR3 is TGTGCCAGCAGTTATGAATACTCAGGATACGAGCAGTACTTC. It is translated as CASSYEYSGYEQYF.

V usage is TRBV7-9 and J usage is TRBJ2-5; D gene uncertain. TRBJ2-7 explains the end of the DNA better; the J call may be wrong. The CDR3 covers 11 residues. Germline values: CDR1 SEHNR, CDR2 FQNEAQ (reference sequence). The CDR3 reads CASSLIYEQYF. The CDR3, as DNA: TGTGCCAGCAGCTTAATCTACGAGCAGTACTTC.

V and J are TRBV6-5 and TRBJ2-1; D gene ambiguous. The CDR3 extends over 15 amino acids. Germline CDR1 MNHEY, CDR2 SVGAGI. Trimming removed 2 bases at V and 6 bases at J, with 14 bases between. CDR3 bases: TGTGCCAGCAGTTACGCGAGTAGCTCTGGCAATGAGCAGTTCTTC. Its protein product is CASSYASSSGNEQFF.

V usage is TRBV4-1 and J usage is TRBJ2-1; D is possibly TRBD1 or TRBD2 (5 bases each). With 1 base removed from V and 8 bases from J, the gap between germline ends came to 12 bases. CDR1 is MGHRA, CDR2 YSYEKL, per germline. This CDR3 spans 14 amino acids. CDR3 protein: CASSQGQRGYEQFF. In DNA, the CDR3 is TGCGCCAGCAGCCAAGGCCAGAGGGGCTATGAGCAGTTCTTC.

The V gene is TRBV20-1, the J gene TRBJ2-1; D is undetermined. From germline, CDR1 is DFQATT and CDR2 SNEGSKA (reference sequence). CDR3 length: 11 amino acids. The CDR3 region has the DNA TGCAGCTCCGGACCCAGCAATGAGCAGTTCTTC. Its translation: CSSGPSNEQFF.

The chain has TRBV9 and TRBJ2-5, with D hard to call. V shed 4 bases and J shed 3 bases, with 10 bases lying between them. The V gene's germline CDR1 is SGDLS and CDR2 YYNGEE. The CDR3 is made up of 13 amino acids. The CDR3 nucleotides are TGTGCCAGCAGCTCGCACACGGAAGAGACCCAGTACTTC. Protein: CASSSHTEETQYF.

This chain uses TRBV28 with TRBJ1-2; D is possibly TRBD1 (6 bases). CDR1 and CDR2 (germline): MDHEN, SYDVKM. Trimming left V 8 bases short and J 1 base short, with 17 bases between. CDR3 length: 15 residues. CDR3 loop: CASGPWGQDNYGYTF. The CDR3 coding sequence is TGTGCCAGCGGCCCCTGGGGACAAGATAACTATGGCTACACCTTC.

As regards this clone: Other DNA sequences in the same sample also yield this CDR3. The chain carries TRBV7-9 and TRBJ2-3; D is unresolved. The CDR3 runs to 11 residues. Germline V gives CDR1 SEHNR, CDR2 FQNEAQ (reference sequence). The germline V and J ends were trimmed by 6 bases and 2 bases, with 3 bases remaining between them. The chain's CDR3 is CASSYTDTQYF. In DNA, the CDR3 is TGTGCCAGCAGTTACACAGATACGCAGTATTTT.

This chain uses TRBV4-1 with TRBJ2-2; D gene uncertain. The V end lost 0 bases, the J end lost 3 bases, and 8 bases lay between the germline ends. In germline, CDR1 is MGHRA, CDR2 YSYEKL. The CDR3 is 15 residues long. For the CDR3, the DNA is TGCGCCAGCAGCCAAGATCGCTATTACACCGGGGAGCTGTTTTTT. The encoded protein is CASSQDRYYTGELFF.

The V and J genes are TRBV27 and TRBJ1-2; no firm D call. In germline, CDR1 is MNHEY, CDR2 SMNVEV (reference sequence). V lost 3 bases and J lost 8, with 10 bases in between. The CDR3 covers 12 residues. CDR3: CASSLLTEGYTF. The CDR3 DNA sequence: TGTGCCAGCAGTTTGTTAACGGAAGGCTACACCTTC.

The chain joins TRBV21-1 to TRBJ2-3; no check of the table's D call, TRBD1, against the DNA was made. TRBV21-1 is noted as a pseudogene. This CDR3 has 16 amino acids. The CDR3 DNA is TGTGCCAGCAGGGGCTTTGACAGTTCGAGCACAGATACGCAGTATTTT. It translates to CASRGFDSSSTDTQYF.

The chain combines TRBV28 with TRBJ2-5; D uncertain. The better agreement between TRBJ2-7 and the DNA end casts doubt on the J call. The CDR3 consists of 11 residues. CDR1 is MDHEN and CDR2 is SYDVKM in the germline V gene. The CDR3 sequence is CASNRGYEQYF. In nucleotides, the CDR3 is TGTGCCAGCAATAGAGGCTACGAGCAGTACTTC.

The chain carries TRBV10-3 and TRBJ2-7, with a tentative D call TRBD1 (6 bases). V was pared by 8 bases and J by 3 bases, with 14 bases between. The length of the CDR3 is 13 residues. Per the germline V gene, CDR1 is ENHRY and CDR2 is SYGVKD. CDR3 sequence reads: CAIGSRDIYEQYF. In DNA form, the CDR3 reads TGTGCCATCGGGTCCCGGGACATCTACGAGCAGTACTTC.

This sequence joins TRBV6-5 and TRBJ2-5, with 9 bases fitting TRBD1. The J call may be faulty, since TRBJ2-7 better matches the DNA end. Germline loops: CDR1 MNHEY, CDR2 SVGAGI. The CDR3 is 13 residues long. CDR3 residues: CASNLQGAVEQYF. As DNA, the CDR3 is TGTGCCAGCAATCTACAGGGGGCGGTCGAGCAGTACTTC.

The chain is built from TRBV27 and TRBJ2-7; 8 bases fit TRBD2. Germline V gene data show CDR1 as MNHEY and CDR2 as SMNVEV (reference sequence). V was pared by 0 bases and J by 2 bases, with 6 bases of the junction left unmatched. This CDR3 has 16 residues. The CDR3 protein is CASSLSRGTRTYEQYF. Written as DNA, the CDR3 is TGTGCCAGCAGTTTATCGCGAGGGACTAGGACCTACGAGCAGTACTTC.

The chain carries TRBV27 and TRBJ2-7; D might be TRBD1 (7 bases). There are 14 residues in the CDR3. In germline, CDR1 is MNHEY, CDR2 SMNVEV (reference sequence). Trimming took 6 bases from V and 2 from J, leaving 14 bases between them. This chain's CDR3 is CASSRGTAAYEQYF. In DNA form, the CDR3 reads TGTGCCAGCAGCCGCGGGACAGCAGCCTACGAGCAGTACTTC.

The rearrangement uses TRBV27 and TRBJ2-1; D perhaps matches TRBD2 (5 bases). CDR1 and CDR2 from the germline V gene are MNHEY and SMNVEV (reference sequence). V was trimmed by 2 bases and J by 5 bases, leaving 10 bases between them. The CDR3 spans 14 residues. CDR3 in amino acids: CASSLTRVNNEQFF. CDR3 DNA: TGTGCCAGCAGTTTAACGCGGGTTAACAATGAGCAGTTCTTC.

This clone was counted once. CDR3 in amino acids: CASSSERADTQYF. The CDR3 nucleotides are TGTGCCAGCAGTAGTGAGAGGGCAGATACGCAGTATTTT. The J gene is TRBJ2-3, the V gene TRBV28; possibly TRBD2 for D (5 bases). V was cut by 5 bases and J by 4 bases, with 10 bases left in between. The germline V gene has CDR1 MDHEN and CDR2 SYDVKM. This CDR3 is 13 amino acids long.